The clone carrying this T cell receptor beta chain appeared a single time. This record comes from a study of blood T cell repertoires in COVID-19. TCRdb's table, derived via immunoSEQ multiplex PCR, lists solely in-frame clones and lacks some. The sample lists 300,000 to 350,000 clones, about 90% occurring once. Germline V lookup: CDR1 SGHRS, CDR2 YFSETQ. Germline trimming cut 1 base from V and 11 bases from J; bases unmatched to any gene: 8. This CDR3 spans 13 amino acids. The rearrangement uses TRBV5-1 and TRBJ1-1, with 7 positions matching TRBD1. The sequence was obtained from a woman between 50 and 59 years old with COVID-19, enrolled during active disease. The sample consisted of peripheral blood. The CDR3, as DNA: TGCGCCAGCAGCTTGAGATCGACAGGGAGGGCTTTCTTT. Residues: CASSLRSTGRAFF.